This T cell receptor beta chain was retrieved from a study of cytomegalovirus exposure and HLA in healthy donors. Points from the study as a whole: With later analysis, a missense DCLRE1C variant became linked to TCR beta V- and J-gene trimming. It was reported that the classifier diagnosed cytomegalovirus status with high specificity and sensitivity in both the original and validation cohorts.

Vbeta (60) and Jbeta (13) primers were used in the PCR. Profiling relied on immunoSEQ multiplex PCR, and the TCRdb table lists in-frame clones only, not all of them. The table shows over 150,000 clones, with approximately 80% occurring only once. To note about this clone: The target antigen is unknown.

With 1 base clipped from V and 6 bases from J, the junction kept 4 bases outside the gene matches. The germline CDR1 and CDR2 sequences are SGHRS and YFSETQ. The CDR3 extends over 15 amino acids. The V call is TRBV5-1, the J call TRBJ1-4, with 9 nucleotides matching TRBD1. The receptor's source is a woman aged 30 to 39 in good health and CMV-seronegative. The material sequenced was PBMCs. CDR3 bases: TGCGCCAGCAGCTTGCGCGGGACAGGGCATGAAAAACTGTTTTTT. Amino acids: CASSLRGTGHEKLFF.